One and the same sample provided the 21 T cell receptor beta chains below, sequenced in a study of shared clonotypes between healthy human individuals (dated by TCRdb to 2018 to 2021). Library generation was performed with the immunoSEQ multiplex PCR assay. In TCRdb, the immuneACCESS table is reduced to in-frame sequences with V and J assigned. These tables do not hold every clone; where another copy was compared, an unresolved V gene accounts for under half, and the others remain unexplained. This sample lists 2.3 million or so clones; roughly 93% were detected once. The top ten clonotypes cover approximately 0.4% of the sample. The sequencing input was naive CD4+ T cells from PBMCs. The label giving this sample's cell subset or site can be read as: CD45RA+ positively selected. The receptors here all came from a man between 18 and 35 years old in good health. Some clones in this sample may be carry-over from other donors' samples.

The rearrangement links TRBV2 to TRBJ1-4, with a tentative D call TRBD1 (6 bases). This CDR3 comprises 14 residues. In germline, CDR1 is SNHLY, CDR2 FYNNEI. Trimming cost V 8 bases and J 4 bases, with 14 bases left between them. This CDR3 is CASATGLGNEKLFF. The DNA for the CDR3 is TGTGCCAGCGCAACAGGGTTGGGTAATGAAAAACTGTTTTTT.

For the CDR3, the DNA is TGTGCCAGCAGTTCCCCGCCCGGGCAAGCTTTCTTT. Translation: CASSSPPGQAFF. The chain joins TRBV27 to TRBJ1-1; no firm D call. The CDR3 is 12 residues long. Trimming took off 4 bases at V and 9 bases at J, with 12 bases between the two ends. Germline V gene lookup returns CDR1 MNHEY and CDR2 SMNVEV (reference sequence).

The chain couples TRBV2 to TRBJ2-7; perhaps TRBD1 as D (6 bases). The CDR3 runs to 14 residues. The germline gives CDR1 SNHLY, CDR2 FYNNEI. The ends were cut back, 7 bases at V and 0 bases at J, with 13 bases in the middle. DNA of the CDR3: TGTGCCAGCATTAAGGGGGTCGTCTCCTACGAGCAGTACTTC. Encoded protein: CASIKGVVSYEQYF.

This clone was observed once. The chain employs TRBV5-4 and TRBJ1-4; D remains ambiguous. The CDR3 contains 15 residues. CDR1 is SGHNT, CDR2 YYREEE, per germline (reference sequence). Trimming removed 4 bases from V and 8 bases from J, with 18 bases in between. The CDR3 region is CASSPGEAQREKLFF. DNA of the CDR3: TGTGCCAGCAGCCCCGGGGAGGCTCAAAGGGAAAAACTGTTTTTT.

This rearrangement joins TRBV18 to TRBJ1-5; no definite D call. The CDR3 runs 14 residues. Trimming removed 0 bases at V and 9 bases at J, with 12 bases between. CDR1 and CDR2 (germline): KGHSH, LQKENI. The CDR3 nucleotides read TGTGCCAGCTCACCACCGAACGGCGTGGGGCCCCAGCATTTT. It encodes CASSPPNGVGPQHF. The variable domain in full, with the rest retrieved from reference TRBV18 and TRBJ1-5, is NAGVMQNPRHLVRRRGQEARLRCSPMKGHSHVYWYRQLPEEGLKFMVYLQKENIIDESGMPKERFSAEFPKEGPSILRIQQVVRGDSAAYFCASSPPNGVGPQHFGDGTRLSIL.

A note on this clone: Within the sample, other DNA sequences also encode this same CDR3. The gene calls are TRBV29-1 and TRBJ2-7; 10 positions agree with TRBD2. V trimming: 4 bases; J trimming: 3 bases; junction bases outside the gene matches: 3. Germline CDR1 reads SQVTM; CDR2 reads ANQGSEA. The CDR3 spans 13 residues. In DNA, the CDR3 is TGCAGCGTTGTGCTAGCGGGAGTCTACGAGCAGTACTTC. Protein: CSVVLAGVYEQYF.

In this sample, this clone turned up once. This chain connects TRBV6-5 to TRBJ2-3; 7 bases map to TRBD2. The V gene end was trimmed by 2 bases and the J gene end by 3 bases; junction bases not matched to a gene: 5. Germline loops: CDR1 MNHEY, CDR2 SVGAGI. The CDR3 runs to 15 residues. The CDR3 bases are TGTGCCAGCAGTTACATTCCTAGCGGAACAGATACGCAGTATTTT. It specifies CASSYIPSGTDTQYF.

The rearrangement uses TRBV11-2 and TRBJ1-1; TRBD1 is a possible D gene (5 bases). The CDR3 spans 15 residues. V gave up 0 bases and J gave up 4 bases, with 12 bases separating them. The germline V gene encodes CDR1 SGHAT and CDR2 FQNNGV. This CDR3 reads CASSLEHRSVTEAFF. CDR3 nucleotides: TGTGCCAGCAGCTTAGAACACAGGTCCGTCACTGAAGCTTTCTTT. Filled out from reference TRBV11-2 and TRBJ1-1, the complete variable domain reads EAGVAQSPRYKIIEKRQSVAFWCNPISGHATLYWYQQILGQGPKLLIQFQNNGVVDDSQLPKDRFSAERLKGVDSTLKIQPAKLEDSAVYLCASSLEHRSVTEAFFGQGTRLTVV.

This clone was observed a handful of times. The J gene is TRBJ1-2, the V gene TRBV6-7; D is unresolved. Being an ORF, TRBV6-7 has a function that is uncertain. With 0 bases removed from V and 8 bases from J, the gap between germline ends came to 4 bases. The CDR3 has 11 amino acids. The CDR3 DNA reads as TGTGCCAGCAGTTACTCGTGGGGCTACACCTTC. Encoded protein: CASSYSWGYTF.

The CDR3 DNA reads TGTGCCAGCAGTGAATTTCATCTCTCTGGAAACACCATATATTTT. This encodes CASSEFHLSGNTIYF. The gene calls are TRBV2 and TRBJ1-3; D is ambiguous. CDR3 length: 15 residues. Trimming removed 2 bases from V and 0 bases from J, with 8 bases in between. Germline V gene sequence: CDR1 SNHLY, CDR2 FYNNEI.

The rearrangement joins TRBV27 to TRBJ2-3, with 13 bases fitting TRBD2. The CDR3 is made up of 18 amino acids. Germline CDR1 MNHEY, CDR2 SMNVEV (reference sequence). After removal of 6 bases from V and 0 bases from J, the junction contained 9 bases not matched to a gene. This CDR3 reads CASSARTSGRYSTDTQYF. The CDR3 DNA follows: TGTGCCAGCAGCGCTCGGACTAGCGGGAGATATAGCACAGATACGCAGTATTTT.

The chain carries TRBV7-2 and TRBJ2-7; 9 bases are shared with TRBD1. J was trimmed by 0 bases and V by 2 bases; bases with no gene match: 11. CDR1 and CDR2 from the germline V gene are SGHTA and FQGNSA. This CDR3 has 18 amino acids. In DNA form, the CDR3 reads TGTGCCAGCAGCTTAAGACAGGGGGAAGGGGAGGGCTCCTACGAGCAGTACTTC. Its translation is CASSLRQGEGEGSYEQYF. Looking up the rest from reference TRBV7-2 and TRBJ2-7 gives the full variable domain: GAGVSQSPSNKVTEKGKDVELRCDPISGHTALYWYRQSLGQGLEFLIYFQGNSAPDKSGLPSDRFSAERTGGSVSTLTIQRTQQEDSAVYLCASSLRQGEGEGSYEQYFGPGTRLTVT.

The chain recombines TRBV5-1 with TRBJ2-6; D may be TRBD1 or TRBD2 (5 bases each). The germline V gene encodes CDR1 SGHRS and CDR2 YFSETQ. V was pared by 3 bases and J by 1 base, with 11 bases between. The CDR3 is made up of 16 amino acids. CDR3 loop: CASSSGPGSGANVLTF. The DNA for the CDR3 is TGCGCCAGCAGCTCGGGACCCGGGTCTGGGGCCAACGTCCTGACTTTC.

This sequence joins TRBV27 and TRBJ1-1; 7 bases fit TRBD1. With 5 bases clipped from V and 8 bases from J, the junction kept 5 bases outside the gene matches. The CDR3 is 12 amino acids. The germline CDR1 and CDR2 sequences are MNHEY and SMNVEV (reference sequence). CDR3 in DNA: TGTGCCAGCAGTCAACGACAGGGCGAAGCTTTCTTT. Residues: CASSQRQGEAFF.

The rearrangement uses TRBV7-2 and TRBJ1-5, with D possibly being TRBD1 (5 bases). The CDR3 length is 17 residues. Germline lookup yields CDR1 SGHTA and CDR2 FQGNSA. V lost 1 base to trimming and J lost 3 bases, with 16 bases between them. Written as DNA, the CDR3 is TGTGCCAGCAGCTTAGTCGCCCTAGTACAGGCCAATCAGCCCCAGCATTTT. It codes for CASSLVALVQANQPQHF.

This rearrangement joins TRBV25-1 to TRBJ1-6; 7 bases fit TRBD1. There are 15 residues in the CDR3. In germline, CDR1 is MGHDK, CDR2 SYGVNS. V dropped 7 bases and J dropped 4; count of bases not matched to a gene: 7. The DNA of the CDR3 is TGTGCCAGCACCGAGACAGGGACGTATAATTCACCCCTCCACTTT. Translation gives CASTETGTYNSPLHF. Complete variable domain (other parts from reference TRBV25-1 and TRBJ1-6): EADIYQTPRYLVIGTGKKITLECSQTMGHDKMYWYQQDPGMELHLIHYSYGVNSTEKGDLSSESTVSRIRTEHFPLTLESARPSHTSQYLCASTETGTYNSPLHFGNGTRLTVT.

The V call is TRBV28, the J call TRBJ2-2; D may be TRBD1 or TRBD2 (5 bases each). With 2 bases removed from V and 5 bases from J, the gap between germline ends came to 12 bases. This CDR3 has 15 residues. Germline V gene sequence: CDR1 MDHEN, CDR2 SYDVKM. CDR3 coding DNA: TGTGCCAGCAGTTTAAGTGGGACCATAACCGGGGAGCTGTTTTTT. This sequence encodes CASSLSGTITGELFF.

CDR3 DNA: TGTGCCAGCAGTACCCTAGCGGGAGTGGAGACCCAGTACTTC. Translating it yields CASSTLAGVETQYF. This chain connects TRBV28 to TRBJ2-5, with 10 bases aligning to TRBD2. The CDR3 extends over 14 amino acids. Germline loops: CDR1 MDHEN, CDR2 SYDVKM. V was clipped by 5 bases and J by 5 bases; unmatched bases: 5.

The chain's CDR3 is CASSLTGTGNTEAFF. DNA for the CDR3: TGTGCCAGCAGCTTAACGGGGACAGGAAACACTGAAGCTTTCTTT. The chain is built from TRBV7-2 and TRBJ1-1, with 8 bases fitting TRBD1. Germline-derived CDR1 and CDR2 are SGHTA and FQGNSA. This CDR3 is built from 15 residues. V lost 2 bases to trimming and J lost 2 bases; unmatched junction nucleotides: 4.

The chain combines TRBV9 with TRBJ2-7, with D tentatively TRBD1 (5 bases). V lost 0 bases to trimming and J lost 2 bases, with 12 bases between them. The CDR3 spans 15 residues. The germline V gene encodes CDR1 SGDLS and CDR2 YYNGEE. The CDR3 sequence is CASSVGAGMAYEQYF. The CDR3, as DNA: TGTGCCAGCAGCGTAGGTGCAGGGATGGCCTACGAGCAGTACTTC.

The chain uses TRBV7-6 and TRBJ2-7, with 10 positions matching TRBD2. V lost 1 base to trimming and J lost 5 bases; unmatched junction nucleotides: 8. CDR3 length: 16 residues. Germline CDR1 reads SGHVS; CDR2 reads FNYEAQ. CDR3 amino acids: CASSLGLAGEYDEQYF. CDR3 nucleotide sequence: TGTGCCAGCAGCTTAGGGCTAGCGGGAGAATATGACGAGCAGTACTTC.